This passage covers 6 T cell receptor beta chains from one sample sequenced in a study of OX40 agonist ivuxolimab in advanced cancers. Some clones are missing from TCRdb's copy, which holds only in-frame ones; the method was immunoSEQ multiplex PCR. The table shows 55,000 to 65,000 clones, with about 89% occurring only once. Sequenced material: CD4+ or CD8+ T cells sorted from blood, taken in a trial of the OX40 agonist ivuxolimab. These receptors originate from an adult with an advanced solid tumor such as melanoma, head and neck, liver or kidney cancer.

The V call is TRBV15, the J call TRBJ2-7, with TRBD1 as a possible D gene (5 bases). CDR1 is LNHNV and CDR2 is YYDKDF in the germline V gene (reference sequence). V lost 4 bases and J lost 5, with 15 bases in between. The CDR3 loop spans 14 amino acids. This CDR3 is CATSKERGSHEQYF. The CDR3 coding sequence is TGTGCCACCAGCAAAGAAAGGGGATCCCACGAGCAGTACTTC.

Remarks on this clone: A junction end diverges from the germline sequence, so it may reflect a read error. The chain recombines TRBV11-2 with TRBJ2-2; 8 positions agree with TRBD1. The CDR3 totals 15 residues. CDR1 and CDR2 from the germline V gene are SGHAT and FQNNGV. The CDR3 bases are TGTGCCAACAGCCCCAAGCAGGGGGCGCGCGGGGAGCTGTTTTTT. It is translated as CANSPKQGARGELFF.

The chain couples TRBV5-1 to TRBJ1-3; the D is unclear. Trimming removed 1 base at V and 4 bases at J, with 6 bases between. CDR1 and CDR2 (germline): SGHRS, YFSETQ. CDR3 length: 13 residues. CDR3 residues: CASSLHYGNTIYF. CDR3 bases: TGCGCCAGCAGCTTGCATTACGGAAACACCATATATTTT.

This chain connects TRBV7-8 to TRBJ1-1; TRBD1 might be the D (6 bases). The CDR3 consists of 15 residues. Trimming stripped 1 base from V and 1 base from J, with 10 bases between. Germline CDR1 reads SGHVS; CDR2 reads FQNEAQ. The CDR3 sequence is CASSLDGGQNTEAFF. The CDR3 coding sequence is TGTGCCAGCAGCTTAGATGGGGGCCAGAACACTGAAGCTTTCTTT.

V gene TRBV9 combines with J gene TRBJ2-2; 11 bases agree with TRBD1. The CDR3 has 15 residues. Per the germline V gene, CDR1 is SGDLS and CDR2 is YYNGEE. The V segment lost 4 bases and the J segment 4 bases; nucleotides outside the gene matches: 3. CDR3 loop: CASSTGTGGTGELFF. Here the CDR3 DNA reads TGTGCCAGCAGCACCGGGACAGGGGGCACCGGGGAGCTGTTTTTT.

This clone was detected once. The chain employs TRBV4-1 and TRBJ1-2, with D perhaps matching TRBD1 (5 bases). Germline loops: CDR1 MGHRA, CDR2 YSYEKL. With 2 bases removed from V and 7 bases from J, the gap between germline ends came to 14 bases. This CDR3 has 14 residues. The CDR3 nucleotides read TGCGCCAGCAGCCAATCGGCAGGGTCTACTGGCTACACCTTC. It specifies CASSQSAGSTGYTF.